This T cell receptor (beta chain) was sequenced in a study of CD8 T cells in Susac syndrome. Broader study findings: The study's TCR sequencing and HLA analysis drew on a certain number of individuals. That number was acknowledged as relatively small.

A note on this clonotype: The antigen is undetermined.

Per the germline V gene, CDR1 is MNHEY and CDR2 is SVGEGT. V lost 7 bases and J lost 0, with 13 bases in between. This CDR3 comprises 14 residues. Treatment-naive patients with stable or active relapsing-remitting disease served as multiple sclerosis controls. Random hexamers primed reverse transcription of about 0.5 to 1 ug RNA. Across 54 Vbeta and 13 Jbeta, immunoSEQ multiplex PCR amplified TCR beta CDR3. TCRdb redid the calling of the immunoSEQ multiplex PCR reads with MiXCR, one entry per CDR3 protein. The sample contains about 430,000 distinct CDR3 sequences, more than 70% of which appear only once.

This chain uses TRBV6-2 or TRBV6-3 with TRBJ2-7; maybe TRBD1 (6 bases). The specimen was CD8+ T cells from PBMCs. This sequence was found in a human donor with multiple sclerosis. The CDR3 region is CASTPMGASYEQYF. The CDR3 DNA reads as TGTGCCAGCACCCCAATGGGGGCCTCCTACGAGCAGTACTTC.